The 24 T cell receptor beta chains below come from one sample, sequenced in a study of graft-versus-host responses after intestinal transplantation. Assay used: immunoSEQ multiplex PCR; TCRdb lists only in-frame clones, some missing. The sample consists of about 16,000 clones, 80% to 90% of them appearing once. The source material was PBMCs, sampled around 110 days after intestinal transplant. These receptors all come from a human patient who received an intestinal transplant, so some T cells may come from the graft donor.

The chain uses TRBV9 and TRBJ1-1; D uncertain. The V gene lost 5 bases and the J gene lost 5 bases, with 13 bases spanning the gap. Germline V gene data show CDR1 as SGDLS and CDR2 as YYNGEE. This CDR3 is 13 amino acids long. Here the CDR3 reads CASRLRGWTEAFF. The CDR3 DNA reads as TGTGCCAGCAGGCTAAGAGGGTGGACTGAAGCTTTCTTT.

The chain joins TRBV21-1 to TRBJ2-3; the DNA was not compared with TRBD2, the D call given in the table. TRBV21-1 is described as a pseudogene. The CDR3 sequence is 16 residues long. The CDR3 is CASSKERESLPDTQYF. CDR3 DNA: TGTGCCAGCAGCAAAGAGCGGGAAAGTTTACCAGATACGCAGTATTTT.

This sequence joins TRBV5-4 and TRBJ2-7; D is unclear. Germline V lookup: CDR1 SGHNT, CDR2 YYREEE (reference sequence). Trimming cost V 4 bases and J 3 bases, with 5 bases left between them. The CDR3 covers 11 residues. CDR3 loop: CASSPLYEQYF. The DNA of the CDR3 is TGTGCCAGCAGCCCCCTCTACGAGCAGTACTTC.

The chain carries TRBV6-5 and TRBJ2-3, with D perhaps TRBD2 (5 bases). The CDR3 runs 14 residues. The V and J ends lost 6 bases and 0 bases respectively, with 10 bases between them. CDR1 and CDR2 (germline): MNHEY, SVGAGI. CDR3 sequence reads: CASREEASTDTQYF. In DNA, the CDR3 is TGTGCCAGCAGGGAGGAGGCCAGCACAGATACGCAGTATTTT.

The DNA of the CDR3 is TGTGCCAGCAGCCAGGGGGCAGGGTGGCCGGATACGCAGTATTTT. Amino acid sequence: CASSQGAGWPDTQYF. The chain couples TRBV5-8 to TRBJ2-3; 8 nucleotides align to TRBD1. With V trimmed by 4 bases and J by 6 bases, 10 bases remained unmatched. This CDR3 comprises 15 residues. CDR1 is SGHTS, CDR2 YDEGEE, per germline.

The chain couples TRBV28 to TRBJ1-5; D is unclear. CDR1 and CDR2 from the germline V gene are MDHEN and SYDVKM. V lost 8 bases and J 6 bases, leaving 8 bases between the germline ends. The CDR3 loop spans 11 amino acids. CDR3 protein: CASGLRQPQHF. Written as DNA, the CDR3 is TGTGCCAGCGGCTTACGTCAGCCCCAGCATTTT.

The chain recombines TRBV2 with TRBJ1-5, with D maybe TRBD1 (6 bases). CDR3 length: 15 residues. The germline gives CDR1 SNHLY, CDR2 FYNNEI. V lost 7 bases, J lost 6 bases, and 19 bases lay in between. The CDR3 DNA reads as TGTGCCAGCACCCAGGATCCAGGGGTCGGTCAGCCCCAGCATTTT. It specifies CASTQDPGVGQPQHF. Full variable domain (missing parts from reference TRBV2 and TRBJ1-5): EPEVTQTPSHQVTQMGQEVILRCVPISNHLYFYWYRQILGQKVEFLVSFYNNEISEKSEIFDDQFSVERPDGSNFTLKIRSTKLEDSAMYFCASTQDPGVGQPQHFGDGTRLSIL.

The rearrangement uses TRBV11-2 and TRBJ2-2; perhaps TRBD2 as D (5 bases). Germline values: CDR1 SGHAT, CDR2 FQNNGV. The CDR3 runs 12 residues. Trimming removed 8 bases from V and 3 bases from J, with 7 bases in between. CDR3 amino acids: CASFGDTGELFF. The CDR3, as DNA: TGTGCCAGCTTCGGGGACACCGGGGAGCTGTTTTTT. Drawing the rest from reference TRBV11-2 and TRBJ2-2, the complete variable domain is EAGVAQSPRYKIIEKRQSVAFWCNPISGHATLYWYQQILGQGPKLLIQFQNNGVVDDSQLPKDRFSAERLKGVDSTLKIQPAKLEDSAVYLCASFGDTGELFFGEGSRLTVL.

This chain joins TRBV19 and TRBJ1-2; D ambiguous. Trimming took off 0 bases at V and 7 bases at J, with 6 bases between the two ends. The germline gives CDR1 LNHDA, CDR2 SQIVND (reference sequence). This CDR3 contains 12 residues. CDR3 in DNA: TGTGCCAGTAGTATAGAGACACGTGGCTACACCTTC. Its translation is CASSIETRGYTF.

The CDR3 protein is CASRSLDATYEQYF. The CDR3 DNA sequence: TGTGCCAGCAGATCCCTGGACGCGACGTACGAGCAGTACTTC. This sequence joins TRBV28 and TRBJ2-7; D is unclear. CDR1 MDHEN and CDR2 SYDVKM come from the germline V gene. The germline V and J ends were trimmed by 6 bases and 4 bases, with 16 bases remaining between them. This CDR3 contains 14 residues.

The gene calls are TRBV4-3 and TRBJ2-5; D unresolved. Between the trimmed V and J ends, which lost 0 bases and 2 bases, there was a span of 10 bases. Germline-derived CDR1 and CDR2 are LGHNA and YSLEER. This CDR3 contains 15 residues. Written as DNA, the CDR3 is TGCGCCAGCAGCCAAGATGGCGGCAGGCAAGAGACCCAGTACTTC. It is translated as CASSQDGGRQETQYF.

This rearrangement joins TRBV2 to TRBJ2-7; TRBD1 matches 7 bases. The CDR3 spans 13 residues. V shed 5 bases and J 5 bases; nucleotides not matched to a gene: 6. The V gene's germline CDR1 is SNHLY and CDR2 FYNNEI. CDR3 coding DNA: TGTGCCAGCAGTACCGGGACAGCCAACGAGCAGTACTTC. It encodes CASSTGTANEQYF.

V usage is TRBV4-1 and J usage is TRBJ1-2; TRBD1 matches at 9 bases. The V and J ends lost 4 bases and 8 bases, in that order; junction bases with no gene match: 14. The germline CDR1 and CDR2 sequences are MGHRA and YSYEKL. The CDR3 totals 16 residues. CDR3 residues: CASSPFGTGSGVGYTF. Written as DNA, the CDR3 is TGCGCCAGCAGCCCGTTTGGGACAGGGAGTGGTGTGGGCTACACCTTC.

The V and J genes are TRBV5-1 and TRBJ2-1; 9 bases are a match to TRBD1. Per the germline V gene, CDR1 is SGHRS and CDR2 is YFSETQ. J gave up 7 bases and V 4 bases, and 12 bases lay outside the gene matches. The CDR3 spans 16 residues. This CDR3 is CASSGGTTGGINEQFF. The CDR3 bases are TGCGCCAGCAGCGGGGGTACAACAGGGGGCATTAATGAGCAGTTCTTC.

CDR3: CASSLSGGYGYTF. The CDR3 region has the DNA TGTGCCAGCAGTTTATCTGGGGGCTATGGCTACACCTTC. This chain connects TRBV27 to TRBJ1-2; D is perhaps TRBD1 (5 bases). Trimming took off 0 bases at V and 4 bases at J, with 6 bases between the two ends. CDR1 and CDR2 from the germline V gene are MNHEY and SMNVEV (reference sequence). The CDR3 contains 13 residues.

V gene TRBV6-1 combines with J gene TRBJ2-1; D assignment may be TRBD1 or TRBD2 (5 bases each). The V gene's germline CDR1 is MNHNS and CDR2 SASEGT. V lost 1 base and J lost 12, with 13 bases in between. The CDR3 contains 13 residues. The CDR3 region is CASSEVGTRLQFF. In DNA, the CDR3 is TGTGCCAGCAGTGAAGTGGGGACCCGCCTGCAGTTCTTC.

J is TRBJ1-2 and V is TRBV28; D is undetermined. CDR1 is MDHEN and CDR2 is SYDVKM in the germline V gene. The ends were cut back, 2 bases at V and 7 bases at J, with 17 bases in the middle. The CDR3 is made up of 15 amino acids. The CDR3, as DNA: TGTGCCAGCAGTTTACCGTATTCGTACGAGTTTGGCTACACCTTC. As protein: CASSLPYSYEFGYTF.

CDR3 residues: CASSEFGGRAPEQFF. The CDR3 nucleotides are TGTGCCAGCAGTGAATTTGGCGGGAGGGCCCCTGAGCAGTTCTTC. This sequence joins TRBV6-1 and TRBJ2-1, with 9 bases that match TRBD2. The trim removed 2 bases at V and 9 bases at J, leaving 8 bases unmatched. The CDR3 loop spans 15 amino acids. Germline V gene lookup returns CDR1 MNHNS and CDR2 SASEGT.

The rearrangement joins TRBV29-1 to TRBJ2-3, with D hard to call. CDR1 is SQVTM and CDR2 is ANQGSEA in the germline V gene. V lost 4 bases and J lost 0, with 5 bases in between. This CDR3 is 12 amino acids long. The CDR3, as DNA: TGCAGCGTTGGAGTAAGCACAGATACGCAGTATTTT. This encodes CSVGVSTDTQYF.

The chain has TRBV6-4 and TRBJ2-3, with 9 bases that match TRBD1. V gave up 11 bases and J gave up 0 bases; unmatched junction bases: 6. This CDR3 comprises 14 residues. The germline gives CDR1 MRHNA, CDR2 SNTAGT. CDR3 in amino acids: CAQCDRGSTDTQYF. DNA for the CDR3: TGTGCCCAGTGCGACAGGGGGAGCACAGATACGCAGTATTTT.

This chain connects TRBV6-1 to TRBJ2-3; TRBD1 aligns across 12 bases. The germline CDR1 and CDR2 sequences are MNHNS and SASEGT. The V and J ends lost 0 bases and 4 bases, in that order; junction bases with no gene match: 2. The CDR3 contains 16 residues. CDR3 in amino acids: CASSEAGDRGPDTQYF. The CDR3 DNA sequence: TGTGCCAGCAGTGAAGCGGGGGACAGGGGGCCAGATACGCAGTATTTT.

J is TRBJ1-6 and V is TRBV5-1; the D is unclear. V lost 2 bases and J 8 bases, leaving 11 bases between the germline ends. CDR1 is SGHRS and CDR2 is YFSETQ in the germline V gene. The CDR3 extends over 14 amino acids. CDR3 sequence (DNA): TGCGCCAGCAGCTTTGGCCAGCAGCATTCACCCCTCCACTTT. Translation: CASSFGQQHSPLHF.

The rearrangement uses TRBV5-1 and TRBJ2-7; D might be TRBD2 (5 bases). Germline-derived CDR1 and CDR2 are SGHRS and YFSETQ. Trimming took 1 base from V and 1 from J, leaving 9 bases between them. This CDR3 is 14 amino acids long. The DNA for the CDR3 is TGCGCCAGCAGCTTGCACCGGGATTCCTACGAGCAGTACTTC. This gives the protein CASSLHRDSYEQYF.

The rearrangement links TRBV6-5 to TRBJ1-4, with D unresolved. This CDR3 is built from 15 residues. The germline V gene encodes CDR1 MNHEY and CDR2 SVGAGI. Deletions cut 5 bases from V and 0 bases from J, with 10 bases between. The CDR3 region is CASSPTGATNEKLFF. The CDR3 DNA reads as TGTGCCAGCAGTCCGACGGGAGCAACTAATGAAAAACTGTTTTTT.